A selection of T cell receptor beta chains follows, all from one sample in a study of blood T cells in healthy people across ages. TCRdb re-called the 5' RACE reads through MiXCR, storing one row per CDR3 protein. The table includes more than 800,000 distinct CDR3 sequences, less than 35% detected once. Sequenced sample: blood. These TCRs come from a woman of 80 years or more in good health. CDR3s include the opening cysteine and the closing phenylalanine or tryptophan. D genes are given only for firm matches. The size field is filled for only some rows; it gives once, few, many or a size class.

J gene | D gene | V gene | clone size | CDR3 protein | CDR3 DNA
TRBJ2-1 | - | TRBV7-2 | - | CASRKPTLNNEQFF | TGTGCCAGCCGCAAACCTACTCTGAACAATGAGCAGTTCTTC
TRBJ1-1 | - | TRBV12-3/TRBV12-4 | many | CASTLQGPAFEAFF | TGTGCCAGCACCCTACAGGGACCGGCATTTGAAGCTTTCTTT
TRBJ2-5 | - | TRBV5-1 | many | CASSGLALQETQYF | TGCGCCAGCAGCGGGCTAGCGCTCCAAGAGACCCAGTACTTC
TRBJ1-3 | TRBD1 | TRBV10-3 | - | CAISDSGDRGNTIYF | TGTGCCATCAGTGACTCGGGGGACAGGGGAAACACCATATATTTT
TRBJ1-2 | - | TRBV12-3/TRBV12-4 | many | CASRARGQSYGYTF | TGTGCCAGCAGGGCGAGAGGGCAGTCCTATGGCTACACCTTC
TRBJ1-1 | - | TRBV9 | - | CASSVGVQGRGAEAFF | TGTGCCAGCAGCGTCGGCGTCCAGGGGCGCGGCGCTGAAGCTTTCTTT
TRBJ2-3 | - | TRBV3-1 | many | CASSQAGNTQYF | TGTGCCAGCAGCCAAGCCGGGAATACGCAGTATTTT
TRBJ1-4 | - | TRBV7-9 | - | CASSLARSEKLFF | TGTGCCAGCAGCTTAGCAAGGAGTGAAAAACTGTTTTTT
TRBJ1-6 | TRBD1 | TRBV9 | few | CASSVGQGASYNSPLHF | TGTGCCAGCAGCGTGGGGCAGGGGGCCTCCTATAATTCACCCCTCCACTTT
TRBJ1-1 | - | TRBV5-6 | - | CASSPGATTEAFF | TGTGCCAGCAGCCCTGGGGCAACCACTGAAGCTTTCTTT
TRBJ2-1 | TRBD2 | TRBV12-3/TRBV12-4 | - | CASPPKGDYLRLALGNNEQFF | TGTGCCAGCCCCCCCAAAGGAGACTACCTACGACTAGCCCTGGGGAACAATGAGCAGTTCTTC
TRBJ1-2 | TRBD1 | TRBV7-8 | - | CASSLLSIGQGNGYTF | TGTGCCAGCAGCTTACTTAGCATTGGACAGGGGAATGGCTACACCTTC
TRBJ1-1 | TRBD1 | TRBV11-3 | - | CASSLTGTGGTEAFF | TGTGCCAGCAGCTTGACCGGGACAGGGGGGACTGAAGCTTTCTTT
TRBJ2-3 | TRBD2 | TRBV27 | - | CVSSPRSGGSTDTQYF | TGTGTCAGCAGTCCCCGTAGCGGGGGATCCACAGATACGCAGTATTTT